Given below is one T cell receptor (beta chain) in context. This sample stems from a study of blood T cell repertoires in COVID-19. Study at large: Samples representing acute and convalescent COVID-19 were sourced from the United States, Italy and Spain. Nucleic acid was either cDNA or gDNA, and it came from T cells, B-cell-depleted T cells, or PBMCs.

As processed by the authors: Nucleated cell counts were estimated from reference gene primer amplification. Produced via immunoSEQ multiplex PCR; TCRdb's table is partial and in-frame only. V and J calls and clone size come straight from that table; D and trimming were deduced from the DNA. The sample has 50,000 or so clones, around 86% seen once; the top ten hold 14%. Trimming removed 6 bases from V and 0 bases from J; junction bases left unmatched: 5. CDR3 length: 15 amino acids. Germline V gene lookup returns CDR1 SQVTM and CDR2 ANQGSEA. V gene TRBV29-1 combines with J gene TRBJ2-1; 10 bases map to TRBD2. The sample was peripheral blood. This clonotype was obtained from a man aged 65-85 years with acute or convalescent COVID-19. CDR3 sequence reads: CSVVGLADSYNEQFF. In DNA form, the CDR3 reads TGCAGCGTCGTAGGACTAGCGGACTCCTACAATGAGCAGTTCTTC.